This record looks at one T cell receptor (beta chain) sequence and its context. The antigen it binds to is not known. The junction and the germline gene differ at one end; a read error may be behind it. The time point label here, explained by the study, means: baseline before first vaccination. Vaccinee samples came from UK trials COV001 and COV002, including a single-blind randomized controlled phase 2/3 trial of AZD1222 (ChAdOx1 nCoV-19) in healthy adults. Trial participant PBMC samples were collected at day 0 and day 28 after the second dose for TCRbeta chain sequencing. The CDR3 regions of human TCRbeta chains were analyzed by immunosequencing. The study's own analysis went as follows. Repertoire TCRs were checked for matches against a reference library of SARS-CoV-2-specific TCRs that had been generated using the MIRA antigen-specificity platform. Breadth was defined as the fraction of unique TCRs that were SARS-CoV-2-associated, and depth was defined as the fraction of total T cells that were SARS-CoV-2-associated. Using the MIRA data, each spike-specific TCR was assigned both to the spike region to which the TCR was reactive and to a CD4 or CD8 class. Log10-transformed breadth and depth values were compared by one-way ANOVA with Sidak's multiple comparisons tests. This is the immuneACCESS table as TCRdb keeps it, with only in-frame sequences that have V and J called. A part of the clones is gone; compared with another copy, unresolved V genes explain less than half, and the rest is unexplained. The DNA gave D and trimming, while V, J and clone size come from that table. This sample lists fewer than 150,000 clones; just under 90% were detected once. The ten top clones hold 4% to 4.5% of the sample.

The data derive from a study of T cell responses to AZD1222 COVID-19 vaccine (dated by TCRdb to the early 2020s). Regarding the complete study: Because spike-specific TCR depth and breadth did not differ between the two schedules, AZD1222 recipients who got a second dose at roughly 4 weeks were pooled with those who got a second dose at roughly 12 weeks. A total of about 250 trial participants underwent TCR sequencing, of whom about 200 had received two doses of AZD1222 and about 25 had received two doses of the MenACWY control vaccine. Trial participants were enrolled by age into subgroups of 18-55, 56-69 and 70-plus years, and roughly 160, 29 and 62 TCR-sequenced participants, respectively, were included in these subgroups. Paper-wide results and their limitations: Nearly half of unique spike-specific TCRs reportedly recognized epitopes outside regions mutated in the B.1.351 and B.1.1.7 variants. In the small 56-69-year group, the increase in depth fell short of significance, most likely because of low power. Participants were mostly white British, with more females than males. The authors suggested clonal diversity may have been underestimated. Only five to seven AZD1222 recipients were SARS-CoV-2 seropositive at baseline, limiting conclusions about previously exposed vaccinees. The vaccine-associated CD4 TCRs covered the entire spike protein, and the dominant responses fell in regions 160-218 and 743-854. No day 14 peak-response samples were available, so repertoires were characterized only after the peak T cell response. A significant rise in spike-specific TCR breadth and depth was observed after two AZD1222 doses relative to day 0 and relative to MenACWY recipients.

This clonotype originated in an adult in good health. The sample consisted of peripheral blood, taken on day 0 of AZD1222 vaccination.

The DNA is TGTGCCAGCAGTTTAGAGTTTGGGACAAGTTCTGGAAACACCATATATTTT. Translated, it reads CASSLEFGTSSGNTIYF. The sequence joins TRBV7-6 to TRBJ1-3, and the D gene may be TRBD1, 6 bases matching. The CDR3 measures 17 amino acids from cysteine to phenylalanine. Of all the DNA, just the CDR3 is kept, 51 bases in frame from base 1. According to the germline V gene, CDR1 reads SGHVS and CDR2 reads FNYEAQ.